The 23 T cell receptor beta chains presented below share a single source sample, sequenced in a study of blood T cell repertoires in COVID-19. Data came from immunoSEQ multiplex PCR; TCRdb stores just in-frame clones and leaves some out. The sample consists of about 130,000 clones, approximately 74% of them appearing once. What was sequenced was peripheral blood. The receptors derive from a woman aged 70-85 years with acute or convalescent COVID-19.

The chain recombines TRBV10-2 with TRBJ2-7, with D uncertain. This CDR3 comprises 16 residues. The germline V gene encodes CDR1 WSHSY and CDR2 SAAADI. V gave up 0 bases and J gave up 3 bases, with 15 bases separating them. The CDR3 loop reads CASSESSLVAYYEQYF. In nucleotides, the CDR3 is TGCGCCAGCAGTGAGTCGAGCCTTGTCGCTTACTACGAGCAGTACTTC.

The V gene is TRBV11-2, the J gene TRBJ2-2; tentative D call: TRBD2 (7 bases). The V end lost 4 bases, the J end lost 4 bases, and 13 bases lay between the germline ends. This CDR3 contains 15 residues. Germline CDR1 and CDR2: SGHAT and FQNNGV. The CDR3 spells CASSSGGPSTGELFF. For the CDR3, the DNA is TGTGCCAGCAGCTCCGGGGGGCCGAGCACCGGGGAGCTGTTTTTT.

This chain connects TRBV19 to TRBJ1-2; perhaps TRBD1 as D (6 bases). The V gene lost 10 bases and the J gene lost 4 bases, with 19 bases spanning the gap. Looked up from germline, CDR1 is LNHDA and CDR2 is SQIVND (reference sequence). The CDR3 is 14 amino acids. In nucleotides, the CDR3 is TGTGCCACTAACCCGGGACATCCTGCCTATGGCTACACCTTC. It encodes CATNPGHPAYGYTF.

CDR3 residues: CASSLVLQSGVPYEQYF. The CDR3, as DNA: TGTGCCAGCAGCTTAGTGTTACAATCGGGGGTCCCCTACGAGCAGTACTTC. The chain uses TRBV11-2 and TRBJ2-7, with D perhaps TRBD2 (6 bases). V was cut by 1 base and J by 2 bases, with 18 bases left in between. Germline lookup yields CDR1 SGHAT and CDR2 FQNNGV. The CDR3 loop spans 17 amino acids.

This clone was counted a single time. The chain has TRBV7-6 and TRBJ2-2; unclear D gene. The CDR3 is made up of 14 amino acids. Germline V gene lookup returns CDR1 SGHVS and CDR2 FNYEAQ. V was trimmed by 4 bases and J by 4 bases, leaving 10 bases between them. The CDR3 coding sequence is TGTGCCAGCAGCTCGTTTATTCGCACCGGGGAGCTGTTTTTT. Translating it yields CASSSFIRTGELFF.

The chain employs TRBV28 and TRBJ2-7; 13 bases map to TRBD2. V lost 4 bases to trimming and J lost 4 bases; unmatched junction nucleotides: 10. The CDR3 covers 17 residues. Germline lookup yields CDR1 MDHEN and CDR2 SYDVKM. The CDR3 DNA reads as TGTGCCAGCAGTTCCGACTGGACTAGCGGGAGTTGGTACGAGCAGTACTTC. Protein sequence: CASSSDWTSGSWYEQYF.

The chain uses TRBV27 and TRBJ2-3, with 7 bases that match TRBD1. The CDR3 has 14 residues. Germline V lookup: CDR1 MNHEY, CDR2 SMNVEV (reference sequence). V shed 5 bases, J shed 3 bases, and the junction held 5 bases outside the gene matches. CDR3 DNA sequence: TGTGCCAGCAGTGCAGAACAGGGGACAGATACGCAGTATTTT. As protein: CASSAEQGTDTQYF.

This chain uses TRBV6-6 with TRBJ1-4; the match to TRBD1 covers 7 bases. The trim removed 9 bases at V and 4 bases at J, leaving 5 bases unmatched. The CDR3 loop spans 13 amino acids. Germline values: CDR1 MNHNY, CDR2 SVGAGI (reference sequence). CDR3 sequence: CASRDSHNEKLFF. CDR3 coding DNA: TGTGCCAGTCGGGACAGCCATAATGAAAAACTGTTTTTT.

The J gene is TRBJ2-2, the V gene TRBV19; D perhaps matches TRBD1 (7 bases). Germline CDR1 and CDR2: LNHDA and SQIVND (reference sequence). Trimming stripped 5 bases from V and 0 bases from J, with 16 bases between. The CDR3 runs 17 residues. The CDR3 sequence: CASSPGRGQPNTGELFF. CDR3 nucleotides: TGTGCCAGTAGTCCTGGGCGGGGACAGCCGAACACCGGGGAGCTGTTTTTT.

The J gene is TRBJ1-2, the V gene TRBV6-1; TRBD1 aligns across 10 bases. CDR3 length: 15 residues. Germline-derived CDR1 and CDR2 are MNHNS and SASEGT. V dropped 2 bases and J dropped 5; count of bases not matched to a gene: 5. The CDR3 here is CASSEWDRGSYGYTF. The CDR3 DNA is TGTGCCAGCAGTGAATGGGACAGGGGCTCATATGGCTACACCTTC.

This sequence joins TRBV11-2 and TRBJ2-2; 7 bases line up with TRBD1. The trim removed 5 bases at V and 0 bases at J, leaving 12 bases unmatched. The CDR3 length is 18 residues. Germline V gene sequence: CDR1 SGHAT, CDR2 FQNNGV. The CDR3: CASSPSRDRASNTGELFF. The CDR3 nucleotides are TGTGCCAGCAGCCCTAGCCGAGACAGGGCCTCGAACACCGGGGAGCTGTTTTTT.

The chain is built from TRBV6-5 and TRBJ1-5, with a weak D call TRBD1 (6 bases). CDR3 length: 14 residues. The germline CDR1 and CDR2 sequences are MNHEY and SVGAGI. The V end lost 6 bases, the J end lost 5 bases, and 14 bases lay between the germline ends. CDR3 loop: CASRPDSWDQPQHF. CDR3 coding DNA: TGTGCCAGCAGACCGGACAGTTGGGATCAGCCCCAGCATTTT.

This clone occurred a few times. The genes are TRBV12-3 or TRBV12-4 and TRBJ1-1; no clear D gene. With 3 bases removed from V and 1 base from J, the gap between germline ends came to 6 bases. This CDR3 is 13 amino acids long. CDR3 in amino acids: CASSFLSNTEAFF. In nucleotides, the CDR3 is TGTGCCAGCAGTTTTCTTTCGAACACTGAAGCTTTCTTT.

CDR3 DNA sequence: TGTGCCAGCAGCCCCCGGACAGGGAGGGTTGGTACGCAGTATTTT. Its translation: CASSPRTGRVGTQYF. The chain carries TRBV14 and TRBJ2-3; D might be TRBD1 (8 bases). The CDR3 has 15 amino acids. The germline V gene has CDR1 SGHDN and CDR2 FVKESK. V dropped 4 bases and J dropped 8 bases, with 19 bases sitting between them. Based on the CDR3 plus reference TRBV14 and TRBJ2-3, the full variable domain is EAGVTQFPSHSVIEKGQTVTLRCDPISGHDNLYWYRRVMGKEIKFLLHFVKESKQDESGMPNNRFLAERTGGTYSTLKVQPAELEDSGVYFCASSPRTGRVGTQYFGPGTRLTVL.

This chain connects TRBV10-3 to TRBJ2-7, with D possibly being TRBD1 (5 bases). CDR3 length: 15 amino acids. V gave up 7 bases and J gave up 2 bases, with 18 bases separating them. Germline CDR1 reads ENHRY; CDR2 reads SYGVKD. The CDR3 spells CAITKDRLTTYEQYF. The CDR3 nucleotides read TGTGCCATCACAAAAGACAGACTCACGACCTACGAGCAGTACTTC.

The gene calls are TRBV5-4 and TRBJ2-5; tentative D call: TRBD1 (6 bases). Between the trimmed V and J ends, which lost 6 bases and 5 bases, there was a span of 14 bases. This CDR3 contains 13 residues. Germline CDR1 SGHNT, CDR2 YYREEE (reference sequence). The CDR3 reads CASNKGRGETQYF. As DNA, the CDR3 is TGTGCCAGCAACAAGGGCAGGGGCGAGACCCAGTACTTC. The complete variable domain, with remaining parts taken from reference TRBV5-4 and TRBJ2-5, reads ETGVTQSPTHLIKTRGQQVTLRCSSQSGHNTVSWYQQALGQGPQFIFQYYREEENGRGNFPPRFSGLQFPNYSSELNVNALELDDSALYLCASNKGRGETQYFGPGTRLLVL.

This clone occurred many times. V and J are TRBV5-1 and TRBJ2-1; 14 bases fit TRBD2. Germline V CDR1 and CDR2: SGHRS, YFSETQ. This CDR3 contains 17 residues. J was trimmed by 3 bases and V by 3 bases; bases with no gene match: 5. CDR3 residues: CASSYMGLAGVYNEQFF. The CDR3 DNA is TGCGCCAGCAGCTACATGGGACTAGCGGGAGTCTACAATGAGCAGTTCTTC.

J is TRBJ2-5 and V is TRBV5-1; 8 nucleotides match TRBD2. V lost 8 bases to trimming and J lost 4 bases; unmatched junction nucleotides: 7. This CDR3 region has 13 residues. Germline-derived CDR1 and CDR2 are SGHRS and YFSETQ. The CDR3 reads CASMASGRETQYF. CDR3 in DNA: TGCGCCAGTATGGCTAGCGGGCGAGAGACCCAGTACTTC.

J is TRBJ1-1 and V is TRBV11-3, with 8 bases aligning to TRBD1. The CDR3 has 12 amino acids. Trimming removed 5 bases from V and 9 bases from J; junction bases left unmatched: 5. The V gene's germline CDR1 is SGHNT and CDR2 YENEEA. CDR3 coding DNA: TGTGCCAGCAGCGAAGGACAGGGAAAAGCTTTCTTT. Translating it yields CASSEGQGKAFF.

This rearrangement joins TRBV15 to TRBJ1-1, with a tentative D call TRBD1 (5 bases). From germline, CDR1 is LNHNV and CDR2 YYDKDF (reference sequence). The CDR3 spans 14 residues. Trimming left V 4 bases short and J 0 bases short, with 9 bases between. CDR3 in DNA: TGTGCCACCAGCACGCGACAGATGAACACTGAAGCTTTCTTT. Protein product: CATSTRQMNTEAFF.

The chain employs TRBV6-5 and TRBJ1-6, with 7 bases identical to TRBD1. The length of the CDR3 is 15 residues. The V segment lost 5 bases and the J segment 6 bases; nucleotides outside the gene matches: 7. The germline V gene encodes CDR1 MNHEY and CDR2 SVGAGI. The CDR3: CASSPLEGANSPLHF. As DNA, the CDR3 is TGTGCCAGCAGTCCCCTCGAGGGGGCTAATTCACCCCTCCACTTT.

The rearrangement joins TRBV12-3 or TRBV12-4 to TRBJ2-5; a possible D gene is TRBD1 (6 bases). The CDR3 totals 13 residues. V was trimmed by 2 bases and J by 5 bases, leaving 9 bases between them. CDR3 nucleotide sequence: TGTGCCAGCAGTTTAAATCAGGGGGAGACCCAGTACTTC. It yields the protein CASSLNQGETQYF.

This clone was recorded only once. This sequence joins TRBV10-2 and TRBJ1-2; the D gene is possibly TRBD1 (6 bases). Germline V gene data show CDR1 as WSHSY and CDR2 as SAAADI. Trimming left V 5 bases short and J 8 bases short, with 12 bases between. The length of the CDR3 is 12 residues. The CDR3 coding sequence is TGCGCCAGCAGTTCCGACCAGGGGGGCTACACCTTC. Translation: CASSSDQGGYTF.